These 21 T cell receptor beta chains were sequenced from one sample in a study of PD-L1 blockade in urothelial cancer. As for time point: pretreatment peripheral blood. Profiling relied on immunoSEQ multiplex PCR, and the TCRdb table lists in-frame clones only, not all of them. Of some 50,000 clones in the sample, around 88% were seen once. The sequenced sample was PBMCs, obtained around atezolizumab (anti-PD-L1) treatment. The source is a woman aged 60 to 75 with urothelial cancer.

The CDR3 region is CASSLHVNTEAFF. The CDR3 DNA follows: TGTGCCAGCAGCTTGCATGTGAACACTGAAGCTTTCTTT. V and J are TRBV5-4 and TRBJ1-1, with D unclear. The ends were cut back, 1 base at V and 0 bases at J, with 4 bases in the middle. The germline V gene encodes CDR1 SGHNT and CDR2 YYREEE (reference sequence). The CDR3 consists of 13 residues.

This clone was seen a single time. The chain uses TRBV5-1 and TRBJ2-5, with 9 bases fitting TRBD1. This CDR3 region has 14 residues. The V and J ends lost 3 bases and 5 bases, in that order; junction bases with no gene match: 5. Germline CDR1 is SGHRS and CDR2 is YFSETQ. CDR3: CASSSTGGQETQYF. The CDR3 DNA reads TGCGCCAGCAGCTCAACAGGGGGCCAGGAGACCCAGTACTTC.

The chain is built from TRBV19 and TRBJ1-6; 7 nucleotides match TRBD1. With 9 bases clipped from V and 5 bases from J, the junction kept 7 bases outside the gene matches. The CDR3 has 14 amino acids. CDR1 LNHDA and CDR2 SQIVND come from the germline V gene (reference sequence). The CDR3 reads CASQTGRNNSPLHF. The CDR3 DNA sequence: TGTGCCAGCCAGACAGGGAGAAATAATTCACCCCTCCACTTT.

V gene TRBV5-4 combines with J gene TRBJ2-5; possible D gene TRBD2, 6 bases. Germline values: CDR1 SGHNT, CDR2 YYREEE (reference sequence). Between the trimmed V and J ends, which lost 4 bases and 5 bases, there was a span of 18 bases. The CDR3 spans 15 residues. CDR3 residues: CASSPGTPREETQYF. For the CDR3, the DNA is TGTGCCAGCAGCCCTGGGACTCCCCGGGAGGAGACCCAGTACTTC.

The gene calls are TRBV6-4 and TRBJ1-6; 9 bases align to TRBD1. V trimming: 4 bases; J trimming: 7 bases; junction bases outside the gene matches: 8. CDR3 length equals 16 residues. Germline V gene data show CDR1 as MRHNA and CDR2 as SNTAGT. The CDR3 DNA sequence: TGTGCCAGCAGTGTCTTGGGACAGGGTCGGAATTCACCCCTCCACTTT. Protein sequence: CASSVLGQGRNSPLHF.

V is TRBV10-3 and J is TRBJ2-3, with 10 bases fitting TRBD1. Germline V gene sequence: CDR1 ENHRY, CDR2 SYGVKD. CDR3 length: 15 amino acids. V was clipped by 11 bases and J by 6 bases; unmatched bases: 14. DNA of the CDR3: TGTGCCGGTTCCGGGACAGGGGACCTTGCGGATACGCAGTATTTT. Protein: CAGSGTGDLADTQYF.

The J gene is TRBJ2-7, the V gene TRBV9, with a tentative D call TRBD1 (6 bases). This CDR3 has 15 residues. Germline values: CDR1 SGDLS, CDR2 YYNGEE. V dropped 2 bases and J dropped 2 bases, with 14 bases sitting between them. CDR3 sequence reads: CASSVLWDTAYEQYF. The CDR3 region has the DNA TGTGCCAGCAGCGTCCTCTGGGACACAGCCTACGAGCAGTACTTC.

This chain uses TRBV28 with TRBJ2-1; 8 bases fit TRBD2. The CDR3 is made up of 16 amino acids. The V gene end was trimmed by 4 bases and the J gene end by 3 bases; junction bases not matched to a gene: 8. Germline lookup yields CDR1 MDHEN and CDR2 SYDVKM. CDR3 nucleotide sequence: TGTGCCAGCAGTTCGCCGACTAGCGAGGTCTACAATGAGCAGTTCTTC. Its protein product is CASSSPTSEVYNEQFF.

The sample holds one count of this clone. This chain joins TRBV7-8 and TRBJ1-3; D call uncertain. There are 16 residues in the CDR3. Germline lookup yields CDR1 SGHVS and CDR2 FQNEAQ. V lost 5 bases, J lost 0 bases, and 14 bases lay in between. CDR3 region: CASSELNSLSGNTIYF. CDR3 nucleotides: TGTGCCAGCAGCGAGCTTAATAGCCTCTCTGGAAACACCATATATTTT. Combining the CDR3 with reference TRBV7-8 and TRBJ1-3 gives the whole variable domain GAGVSQSPRYKVAKRGQDVALRCDPISGHVSLFWYQQALGQGPEFLTYFQNEAQLDKSGLPSDRFFAERPEGSVSTLKIQRTQQEDSAVYLCASSELNSLSGNTIYFGEGSWLTVV.

The chain joins TRBV6-5 to TRBJ2-7, with a weak D call TRBD1 (6 bases). Trimming cost V 5 bases and J 3 bases, with 14 bases left between them. This CDR3 contains 14 residues. Germline assignment: CDR1 MNHEY and CDR2 SVGAGI. CDR3 protein: CASSNRDKIYEQYF. The CDR3, as DNA: TGTGCCAGCAGTAACCGGGACAAAATCTACGAGCAGTACTTC.

The chain combines TRBV27 with TRBJ2-7; D unclear. Per germline, CDR1 MNHEY and CDR2 SMNVEV (reference sequence). Trimming left V 2 bases short and J 8 bases short, with 10 bases between. The length of the CDR3 is 12 residues. The CDR3 loop reads CASSLNSDKQYF. The CDR3 nucleotides are TGTGCCAGCAGTTTAAATAGTGACAAGCAGTACTTC.

The gene calls are TRBV5-1 and TRBJ1-1; 9 bases match TRBD1. Unmatched junction bases numbered 2, after V lost 2 bases and J lost 6 bases. The CDR3 covers 13 residues. Per germline, CDR1 SGHRS and CDR2 YFSETQ. CDR3 in DNA: TGCGCCAGCAGCTTCTGGACAGGGGCTGAAGCTTTCTTT. Translated, it gives CASSFWTGAEAFF.

CDR3 sequence (DNA): TGTGCCAGCAGCTTACCAGGGCGCTTGGACGAGCAGTACTTC. Translation gives CASSLPGRLDEQYF. The J gene is TRBJ2-7, the V gene TRBV5-4, with a possible D match to TRBD1 (5 bases). The V gene's germline CDR1 is SGHNT and CDR2 YYREEE (reference sequence). This CDR3 has 14 amino acids. V lost 2 bases, J lost 5 bases, and 14 bases lay in between.

The chain joins TRBV9 to TRBJ2-3, with TRBD1 identical over 10 bases. Germline trimming cut 4 bases from V and 1 base from J; bases unmatched to any gene: 6. This CDR3 is built from 16 residues. Germline CDR1 SGDLS, CDR2 YYNGEE. CDR3 region: CASSQRQGAGTDTQYF. As DNA, the CDR3 is TGTGCCAGCAGCCAACGACAGGGGGCCGGCACAGATACGCAGTATTTT.

The V call is TRBV7-9, the J call TRBJ2-7, with no clear D. Trimming removed 5 bases at V and 7 bases at J, with 15 bases between. Germline V gene sequence: CDR1 SEHNR, CDR2 FQNEAQ (reference sequence). The length of the CDR3 is 13 residues. CDR3: CASSLPPSPEQYF. In nucleotides, the CDR3 is TGTGCCAGCAGCCTCCCCCCTAGTCCAGAGCAGTACTTC.

J is TRBJ2-1 and V is TRBV18, with TRBD2 matching over 9 bases. This CDR3 has 14 amino acids. With 5 bases clipped from V and 6 bases from J, the junction kept 5 bases outside the gene matches. Germline V lookup: CDR1 KGHSH, CDR2 LQKENI. The CDR3 loop is CASSTGTSINEQFF. The CDR3 nucleotides are TGTGCCAGCTCAACCGGGACTAGCATCAATGAGCAGTTCTTC.

The chain has TRBV9 and TRBJ2-1, with TRBD2 identical over 14 bases. CDR1 is SGDLS and CDR2 is YYNGEE in the germline V gene. Germline trimming cut 3 bases from V and 10 bases from J; bases unmatched to any gene: 6. The CDR3 has 15 amino acids. CDR3: CASSAGLAGVSEQFF. CDR3 DNA sequence: TGTGCCAGCAGCGCGGGACTAGCGGGGGTTAGCGAGCAGTTCTTC.

The V gene is TRBV25-1, the J gene TRBJ2-1; tentative D call: TRBD2 (6 bases). Trimming left V 3 bases short and J 4 bases short, with 22 bases between. The CDR3 is made up of 18 amino acids. Per germline, CDR1 MGHDK and CDR2 SYGVNS. CDR3 loop: CASSDRGWGVNKYNEQFF. The CDR3 DNA is TGTGCCAGCAGTGATCGGGGTTGGGGGGTCAATAAATACAATGAGCAGTTCTTC.

V is TRBV2 and J is TRBJ2-3, with 9 nucleotides matching TRBD1. Germline CDR1 SNHLY, CDR2 FYNNEI. Trimming cost V 6 bases and J 4 bases; bases outside gene matches: 5. This CDR3 region has 14 residues. CDR3 DNA sequence: TGTGCCAGCAGGGTACAGGGGGCAGCAGATACGCAGTATTTT. Translation: CASRVQGAADTQYF.

The V and J genes are TRBV27 and TRBJ2-3; no clear D gene. Germline CDR1 reads MNHEY; CDR2 reads SMNVEV (reference sequence). V lost 4 bases and J 2 bases, leaving 4 bases between the germline ends. CDR3 length: 12 amino acids. The CDR3 nucleotides read TGTGCCAGCAGTTCCTACACAGATACGCAGTATTTT. Protein sequence: CASSSYTDTQYF.

The V and J genes are TRBV19 and TRBJ2-3, with 8 bases lining up with TRBD2. V was pared by 5 bases and J by 4 bases, with 2 bases of the junction left unmatched. The CDR3 runs to 13 residues. Germline V lookup: CDR1 LNHDA, CDR2 SQIVND (reference sequence). The DNA of the CDR3 is TGTGCCAGTAGTCGGGGGGGGTCAGATACGCAGTATTTT. It yields the protein CASSRGGSDTQYF.